There are a few counts of the clone carrying this T cell receptor (beta chain). Its antigen remains unknown. This sample was included in a study of T cells after yellow fever vaccination. Whole-study results and caveats: The study found a weaker secondary response that peaked faster, day 5 versus 15. Post-booster samples contained most primary-vaccination clones (approximately 95% CD4, around 88% CD8).

TCR cDNA was made by 5'RACE template switching, adding a universal primer site and UMIs. TCRdb independently ran MiXCR on the 5' RACE reads; one entry per CDR3 protein. The data show under 550,000 distinct CDR3 sequences, 21% seen once. V was clipped by 5 bases and J by 4 bases, with 6 bases between them. The CDR3 totals 11 residues. CDR1 and CDR2 (germline): MNHEY, SVGAGI. The TCR comes from a man younger than 35 who received the YFV17D yellow fever vaccine. V is TRBV6-5 and J is TRBJ2-7, with D hard to call. Here the sequenced sample was PBMCs, taken approximately 22 days after the first yellow fever vaccination. The CDR3 DNA sequence: TGTGCCAGCAGTAATGGTTACGAGCAGTACTTC. This sequence encodes CASSNGYEQYF.